Following are 15 T cell receptor beta chains from one sample sequenced in a study of T cells after yellow fever vaccination. TCRdb re-called the 5' RACE reads through MiXCR, storing one row per CDR3 protein. Of hundreds of thousands of distinct CDR3 sequences in the sample, roughly an eighth were seen once. The source was PBMCs, collected on the day of the yellow fever booster vaccination. These receptors all stem from a man in his thirties or forties who received the YFV17D yellow fever vaccine.

This clonotype was recorded a few times. The chain recombines TRBV12-3 or TRBV12-4 with TRBJ1-4; maybe TRBD1 (5 bases). V was trimmed by 3 bases and J by 1 base, leaving 12 bases between them. This CDR3 has 16 residues. The DNA of the CDR3 is TGTGCCAGCAGTTTGTTCTGGGGGGGAACTAATGAAAAACTGTTTTTT. Amino acid sequence: CASSLFWGGTNEKLFF.

In its sample, this clonotype was seen a few times. The chain joins TRBV12-3 or TRBV12-4 to TRBJ2-2, with D possibly matching TRBD2 (5 bases). Trimming cost V 4 bases and J 4 bases, with 13 bases left between them. The CDR3 loop spans 15 amino acids. CDR3 coding DNA: TGTGCCAGCAGTTGGGTAACGGGAAGCACCGGGGAGCTGTTTTTT. Protein: CASSWVTGSTGELFF.

As concerns this clonotype: This may come from a read error, since a much larger clone is one base off. The chain joins TRBV9 to TRBJ2-5; 8 bases align to TRBD2. This CDR3 contains 16 residues. From germline, CDR1 is SGDLS and CDR2 YYNGEE. The CDR3 region is CASSVKPSGGKETPYF. Here the CDR3 DNA reads TGTGCCAGCAGCGTAAAACCCAGCGGGGGAAAAGAGACCCCGTACTTC.

This clonotype was found a few times. The chain uses TRBV7-2 and TRBJ2-7; D may be TRBD1 (6 bases). In germline, CDR1 is SGHTA, CDR2 FQGNSA. The CDR3 spans 14 residues. The V end lost 1 base, the J end lost 5 bases, and 12 bases lay between the germline ends. The CDR3 protein is CASSLDTGSNEQYF. The DNA for the CDR3 is TGTGCCAGCAGCTTAGACACAGGGAGCAACGAGCAGTACTTC.

There are a few counts of this clonotype. The chain joins TRBV6-1 to TRBJ2-7, with 10 bases that match TRBD1. Looked up from germline, CDR1 is MNHNS and CDR2 is SASEGT. Trimming at V came to 6 bases and at J to 3 bases, leaving 8 bases not matched to a gene. The CDR3 is 15 residues long. This CDR3 is CASRPLGQGFYEQYF. The CDR3 nucleotides read TGTGCCAGCAGACCTCTGGGACAGGGGTTCTACGAGCAGTACTTC.

The chain combines TRBV19 with TRBJ2-1, with no clear D. Between the trimmed V and J ends, which lost 5 bases and 0 bases, there was a span of 11 bases. Germline lookup yields CDR1 LNHDA and CDR2 SQIVND (reference sequence). This CDR3 is built from 15 residues. The CDR3 sequence: CASSPGRNSYNEQFF. The CDR3 DNA reads TGTGCCAGTAGTCCCGGACGGAACTCCTACAATGAGCAGTTCTTC.

This clonotype was seen a handful of times. V and J are TRBV15 and TRBJ2-1; 7 bases are a match to TRBD2. The germline V gene has CDR1 LNHNV and CDR2 YYDKDF (reference sequence). Unmatched junction bases numbered 4, after V lost 2 bases and J lost 9 bases. The CDR3 is made up of 13 amino acids. CDR3 protein: CATSRRLAVEQFF. The CDR3 coding sequence is TGTGCCACCAGCAGACGACTAGCTGTTGAGCAGTTCTTC.

This chain uses TRBV6-1 with TRBJ2-7, with D hard to call. Germline CDR1 MNHNS, CDR2 SASEGT. Between the trimmed V and J ends, which lost 5 bases and 0 bases, there was a span of 20 bases. The length of the CDR3 is 17 residues. The CDR3 DNA is TGTGCCAGCAGTCCTCCTCTGGACGGCGGAAGCTCCTACGAGCAGTACTTC. It specifies CASSPPLDGGSSYEQYF.

DNA for the CDR3: TGCAGTGCTAGCCCCCGGGACAGGGACACAGATACGCAGTATTTT. Protein product: CSASPRDRDTDTQYF. The gene calls are TRBV20-1 and TRBJ2-3; 9 nucleotides align to TRBD1. Trimming cost V 3 bases and J 2 bases; bases outside gene matches: 6. This CDR3 has 15 amino acids. Per germline, CDR1 DFQATT and CDR2 SNEGSKA (reference sequence).

This clonotype was found many times. The chain employs TRBV4-3 and TRBJ2-3; 10 bases match TRBD2. The CDR3 totals 17 residues. Trimming at V came to 4 bases and at J to 1 base, leaving 8 bases not matched to a gene. Germline CDR1 and CDR2: LGHNA and YSLEER. The CDR3 sequence: CASSLRLAGGGTDTQYF. CDR3 nucleotides: TGCGCCAGCAGCCTAAGATTAGCGGGAGGAGGCACAGATACGCAGTATTTT.

The rearrangement joins TRBV21-1 to TRBJ2-4; the DNA was not compared with TRBD1, the D call given in the table. TRBV21-1 is tagged as a pseudogene. The CDR3 spans 16 residues. Written as DNA, the CDR3 is TGTGCCAGCACTCCCCGACGACGCCCGCCTGGATGCATTCAGTACTTC. The encoded protein is CASTPRRRPPGCIQYF.

This clonotype was seen ten or more times. This chain joins TRBV7-8 and TRBJ2-7; TRBD2 aligns across 10 bases. Trimming removed 2 bases from V and 7 bases from J; junction bases left unmatched: 5. CDR1 is SGHVS and CDR2 is FQNEAQ in the germline V gene. The CDR3 has 14 amino acids. This CDR3 is CASSLLAGDGEQYF. The CDR3, as DNA: TGTGCCAGCAGCTTACTAGCGGGAGATGGAGAGCAGTACTTC.

The chain is built from TRBV9 and TRBJ2-3; D not certain. The V and J ends lost 0 bases and 4 bases respectively, with 6 bases between them. Germline CDR1 is SGDLS and CDR2 is YYNGEE. There are 13 residues in the CDR3. The CDR3 is CASSVVVSDTQYF. Written as DNA, the CDR3 is TGTGCCAGCAGCGTAGTTGTATCAGATACGCAGTATTTT. The full variable domain, with the rest looked up from reference TRBV9 and TRBJ2-3, is DSGVTQTPKHLITATGQRVTLRCSPRSGDLSVYWYQQSLDQGLQFLIQYYNGEERAKGNILERFSAQQFPDLHSELNLSSLELGDSALYFCASSVVVSDTQYFGPGTRLTVL.

This clonotype was seen only a few times. This chain uses TRBV7-6 with TRBJ1-2; 9 nucleotides agree with TRBD1. V gave up 5 bases and J gave up 7 bases; unmatched junction bases: 5. CDR1 is SGHVS and CDR2 is FNYEAQ in the germline V gene. CDR3 length: 13 amino acids. The DNA of the CDR3 is TGTGCCAGCAGCCGGACAGGGGTCTTTGGCTACACCTTC. Protein product: CASSRTGVFGYTF.

The table lists this clonotype with a few counts. The rearrangement uses TRBV12-3 or TRBV12-4 and TRBJ2-7; D may correspond to TRBD1 or TRBD2 (5 bases each). The CDR3 is 13 residues long. V gave up 4 bases and J gave up 2 bases, with 9 bases separating them. CDR3 sequence (DNA): TGTGCCAGCAGTTGGGACCGTACCTACGAGCAGTACTTC. It translates to CASSWDRTYEQYF.